This TCR beta chain is from a study of cytomegalovirus exposure and HLA in healthy donors. The assay was immunoSEQ multiplex PCR, and TCRdb's table has in-frame clones only and misses some. The sample holds around 49,000 clones, roughly nine tenths seen once. Donors came from a validation cohort of over 100 subjects, distinct from the first 666-subject cohort. Worth noting for this clone: Its antigen remains unknown.

The study, taken as a whole, reports: Most TCR sequences were uncommon, yet certain public TCRs appeared in many donors. Investigators reported 150 to 200 TCR beta chains as tied to cytomegalovirus.

The receptor was isolated from a man in his late teens or twenties in good health and CMV-seronegative. The sequenced sample was PBMCs.

CDR3 residues: CASSSGQGGTGELFF. CDR3 nucleotides: TGCGCCAGCAGCTCAGGACAGGGGGGCACCGGGGAGCTGTTTTTT. The chain is built from TRBV5-1 and TRBJ2-2; 10 bases are a match to TRBD1. CDR1 is SGHRS, CDR2 YFSETQ, per germline. Trimming cost V 3 bases and J 4 bases; bases outside gene matches: 3. The CDR3 runs to 15 residues.